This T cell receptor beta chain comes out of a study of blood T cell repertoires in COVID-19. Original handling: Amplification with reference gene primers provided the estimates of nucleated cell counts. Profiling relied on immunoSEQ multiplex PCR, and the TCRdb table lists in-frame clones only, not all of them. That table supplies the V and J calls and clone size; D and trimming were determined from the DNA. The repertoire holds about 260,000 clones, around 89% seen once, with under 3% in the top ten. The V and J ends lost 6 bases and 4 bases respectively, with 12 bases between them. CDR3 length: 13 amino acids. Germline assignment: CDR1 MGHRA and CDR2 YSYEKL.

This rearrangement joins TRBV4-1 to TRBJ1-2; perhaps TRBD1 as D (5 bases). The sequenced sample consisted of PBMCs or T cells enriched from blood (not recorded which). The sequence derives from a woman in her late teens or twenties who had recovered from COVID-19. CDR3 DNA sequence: TGCGCCAGCAGTCGGTCGGGGGTCTATGGCTACACCTTC. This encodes CASSRSGVYGYTF.